This T cell receptor (beta chain) was profiled in a study of monozygotic twins with inflammatory bowel disease. The study's findings and limits: IBD patients showed reduced TCRbeta diversity (inverse Simpson) versus healthy co-twins.

CDR1 is SGHRS and CDR2 is YFSETQ in the germline V gene. CDR3 size: 16 residues. Turning to this clonotype: Its antigen is unidentified.

Each TCR library consumed about 4,000 ng of total RNA. TCRdb reprocessed the 5' RACE reads and reports one entry per CDR3 protein, with no DNA. Its clone listing holds 420,000 or so distinct CDR3 sequences. The rearrangement links TRBV5-1 to TRBJ2-3; the TCRdb D gene call, TRBD1, has no DNA to confirm it. The sequence derives from a human donor with ulcerative colitis or Crohn's disease, or a healthy co-twin of an affected twin (not recorded which). The material sequenced was blood. This CDR3 is CASSREQGFTQSTQYF.